These 20 T cell receptor beta chains were all obtained from the same sample, sequenced in a study of T cell changes during pregnancy in multiple sclerosis. The repertoire was sequenced with immunoSEQ multiplex PCR; TCRdb's copy has only in-frame clones and lacks some. In the table there are tens of thousands of clones, around nine tenths of which are singletons. The starting material was CD4+ T cells from peripheral blood mononuclear cells, obtained in the second trimester of pregnancy. The receptors originated from a female donor with multiple sclerosis, enrolled in a pregnancy study.

The chain recombines TRBV28 with TRBJ1-5, with 7 bases aligning to TRBD1. CDR3 length equals 15 residues. The germline V gene encodes CDR1 MDHEN and CDR2 SYDVKM. V lost 7 bases and J lost 3; bases outside the gene matches: 9. CDR3 bases: TGTGCCAGCACGCTAACAGGGGCCCTCAATCAGCCCCAGCATTTT. It specifies CASTLTGALNQPQHF.

This chain links TRBV7-8 with TRBJ2-7, with 9 bases identical to TRBD2. CDR1 and CDR2 (germline): SGHVS, FQNEAQ. The CDR3 totals 14 residues. J was trimmed by 6 bases and V by 2 bases; bases with no gene match: 5. The CDR3 spells CASSLIAGDSEQYF. CDR3 coding DNA: TGTGCCAGCAGCTTAATAGCGGGAGACTCCGAGCAGTACTTC.

This chain joins TRBV5-4 and TRBJ2-3; TRBD1 might be the D (10 bases). This CDR3 comprises 20 residues. Trimming took 4 bases from V and 4 from J, leaving 31 bases between them. Looked up from germline, CDR1 is SGHNT and CDR2 is YYREEE (reference sequence). CDR3 DNA sequence: TGTGCCAGCAGCCCCCAGACAGGGGGCTGGGGCGGGAGGGATTCAGATACGCAGTATTTT. Amino acids: CASSPQTGGWGGRDSDTQYF.

This rearrangement joins TRBV27 to TRBJ2-2, with 7 bases aligning to TRBD2. V shed 2 bases and J 5 bases; nucleotides not matched to a gene: 11. Germline assignment: CDR1 MNHEY and CDR2 SMNVEV (reference sequence). The CDR3 covers 17 residues. This CDR3 is CASSLRLADLRTGELFF. In nucleotides, the CDR3 is TGTGCCAGCAGTTTAAGGCTAGCGGACTTAAGAACCGGGGAGCTGTTTTTT.

The V call is TRBV27, the J call TRBJ2-7; tentatively, D is TRBD2 (5 bases). The CDR3 totals 16 residues. CDR1 is MNHEY and CDR2 is SMNVEV in the germline V gene (reference sequence). The germline V and J ends were trimmed by 6 bases and 1 base, with 19 bases remaining between them. The CDR3 here is CASRSPPRARSYEQYF. The CDR3 DNA reads as TGTGCCAGCAGGTCTCCCCCGCGGGCCCGGTCCTACGAGCAGTACTTC.

The chain uses TRBV19 and TRBJ1-2, with D possibly being TRBD1 (6 bases). V was shortened by 4 bases and J by 0 bases, with 6 bases between the two germline ends. CDR1 is LNHDA and CDR2 is SQIVND in the germline V gene (reference sequence). The CDR3 runs 13 residues. The CDR3 loop reads CASSRTANYGYTF. The DNA of the CDR3 is TGTGCCAGTAGTAGGACAGCTAACTATGGCTACACCTTC.

This clone has only a few counts. The rearrangement joins TRBV28 to TRBJ1-2, with 12 positions matching TRBD1. Germline CDR1 MDHEN, CDR2 SYDVKM. Trimming removed 6 bases from V and 2 bases from J; junction bases left unmatched: 7. This CDR3 is built from 16 residues. The CDR3 region has the DNA TGTGCCAGCAGAATGGGACAGGGGGCGTTAAACTATGGCTACACCTTC. Its protein product is CASRMGQGALNYGYTF.

The genes are TRBV9 and TRBJ2-1; 10 bases are shared with TRBD2. Germline V gives CDR1 SGDLS, CDR2 YYNGEE. With V trimmed by 1 base and J by 7 bases, 8 bases remained unmatched. This CDR3 has 16 amino acids. The CDR3 spells CASSVWPAGGMNEQFF. For the CDR3, the DNA is TGTGCCAGCAGCGTATGGCCAGCGGGAGGGATGAATGAGCAGTTCTTC.

The chain uses TRBV7-2 and TRBJ1-1; tentatively, D is TRBD1 (5 bases). The CDR3 length is 15 residues. The V and J ends lost 2 bases and 1 base respectively, with 11 bases between them. In germline, CDR1 is SGHTA, CDR2 FQGNSA. CDR3 in DNA: TGTGCCAGCAGCTTACAGGGATGGGCGAACACTGAAGCTTTCTTT. Amino acid sequence: CASSLQGWANTEAFF.

This clone appeared once. The chain is built from TRBV7-9 and TRBJ1-1, with 7 bases lining up with TRBD1. The trim removed 5 bases at V and 5 bases at J, leaving 14 bases unmatched. CDR3 size: 16 residues. Per the germline V gene, CDR1 is SEHNR and CDR2 is FQNEAQ (reference sequence). The CDR3 region is CASSLWTGSWRTEAFF. Here the CDR3 DNA reads TGTGCCAGCAGCCTATGGACAGGTTCGTGGCGAACTGAAGCTTTCTTT.

This chain connects TRBV6-6 to TRBJ2-7, with D maybe TRBD1 (6 bases). Trimming took off 2 bases at V and 9 bases at J, with 17 bases between the two ends. CDR1 and CDR2 (germline): MNHNY, SVGAGI (reference sequence). The CDR3 is 14 amino acids. CDR3 sequence reads: CASSYGQSKFVQYF. The CDR3, as DNA: TGTGCCAGCAGTTACGGACAGTCAAAGTTTGTGCAGTACTTC.

This rearrangement joins TRBV5-1 to TRBJ2-3; D possibly corresponds to TRBD2 (5 bases). Trimming cost V 1 base and J 3 bases, with 12 bases left between them. This CDR3 contains 15 residues. Germline V gene lookup returns CDR1 SGHRS and CDR2 YFSETQ. In DNA, the CDR3 is TGCGCCAGCAGCTTGCGGGGTGTTGAGACAGATACGCAGTATTTT. Amino acid sequence: CASSLRGVETDTQYF.

The chain links TRBV5-1 to TRBJ2-3; weak D call: TRBD2 (6 bases). V lost 6 bases and J 4 bases, leaving 15 bases between the germline ends. Germline CDR1 reads SGHRS; CDR2 reads YFSETQ. This CDR3 comprises 14 residues. As DNA, the CDR3 is TGCGCCAGCACCTCCGGGGGAGGCTCAGATACGCAGTATTTT. Its translation: CASTSGGGSDTQYF.

This clone occurred a few times. The chain has TRBV9 and TRBJ2-3, with 12 positions matching TRBD1. Unmatched junction bases numbered 11, after V lost 0 bases and J lost 6 bases. CDR1 and CDR2 from the germline V gene are SGDLS and YYNGEE. CDR3 length equals 18 residues. This CDR3 is CASSVAPSGTGGGDTQYF. CDR3 in DNA: TGTGCCAGCAGCGTAGCCCCTTCCGGGACAGGGGGCGGTGATACGCAGTATTTT.

The chain uses TRBV9 and TRBJ2-7; D unresolved. V lost 1 base and J lost 6, with 11 bases in between. CDR1 SGDLS and CDR2 YYNGEE come from the germline V gene. CDR3 size: 13 residues. The CDR3: CASSVTDLGEQYF. DNA of the CDR3: TGTGCCAGCAGCGTAACAGATTTGGGCGAGCAGTACTTC.

The CDR3 loop reads CASSILPSGETEAFF. CDR3 in DNA: TGTGCCAGTAGTATTCTTCCCTCGGGGGAGACTGAAGCTTTCTTT. The chain is built from TRBV19 and TRBJ1-1; D may be TRBD1 (5 bases). The length of the CDR3 is 15 residues. Trimming shortened V by 3 bases and J by 5 bases, and 16 bases separated the two germline ends. Germline CDR1 and CDR2: LNHDA and SQIVND (reference sequence).

CDR3 nucleotides: TGTGCCAGCAGGGCCCTCACAGATACGCAGTATTTT. It translates to CASRALTDTQYF. The chain recombines TRBV2 with TRBJ2-3, with D unresolved. V was shortened by 6 bases and J by 2 bases, with 6 bases between the two germline ends. The CDR3 consists of 12 residues. The germline V gene has CDR1 SNHLY and CDR2 FYNNEI.

This clone was seen once. The chain joins TRBV5-4 to TRBJ1-2; 9 bases match TRBD1. Germline assignment: CDR1 SGHNT and CDR2 YYREEE (reference sequence). The length of the CDR3 is 13 residues. Trimming at V came to 7 bases and at J to 3 bases, leaving 4 bases not matched to a gene. CDR3: CASRGQGDYGYTF. In DNA, the CDR3 is TGTGCCAGCCGGGGACAGGGTGACTATGGCTACACCTTC.

The chain has TRBV9 and TRBJ1-1, with D possibly being TRBD1 (5 bases). The V gene's germline CDR1 is SGDLS and CDR2 YYNGEE. The CDR3 extends over 15 amino acids. V was pared by 4 bases and J by 4 bases, with 17 bases between. CDR3 sequence (DNA): TGTGCCAGCAGCTCCGGGGCGGGGTCCCCCACTGAAGCTTTCTTT. Amino acids: CASSSGAGSPTEAFF.

V and J are TRBV19 and TRBJ2-5; 11 positions agree with TRBD2. The CDR3 length is 16 residues. Trimming at V came to 4 bases and at J to 0 bases, leaving 4 bases not matched to a gene. Germline V CDR1 and CDR2: LNHDA, SQIVND (reference sequence). The CDR3 sequence: CASSTSGGSYQETQYF. The CDR3 DNA is TGTGCCAGTAGTACTAGCGGGGGGTCGTACCAAGAGACCCAGTACTTC. Drawing the rest from reference TRBV19 and TRBJ2-5, the complete variable domain is DGGITQSPKYLFRKEGQNVTLSCEQNLNHDAMYWYRQDPGQGLRLIYYSQIVNDFQKGDIAEGYSVSREKKESFPLTVTSAQKNPTAFYLCASSTSGGSYQETQYFGPGTRLLVL.